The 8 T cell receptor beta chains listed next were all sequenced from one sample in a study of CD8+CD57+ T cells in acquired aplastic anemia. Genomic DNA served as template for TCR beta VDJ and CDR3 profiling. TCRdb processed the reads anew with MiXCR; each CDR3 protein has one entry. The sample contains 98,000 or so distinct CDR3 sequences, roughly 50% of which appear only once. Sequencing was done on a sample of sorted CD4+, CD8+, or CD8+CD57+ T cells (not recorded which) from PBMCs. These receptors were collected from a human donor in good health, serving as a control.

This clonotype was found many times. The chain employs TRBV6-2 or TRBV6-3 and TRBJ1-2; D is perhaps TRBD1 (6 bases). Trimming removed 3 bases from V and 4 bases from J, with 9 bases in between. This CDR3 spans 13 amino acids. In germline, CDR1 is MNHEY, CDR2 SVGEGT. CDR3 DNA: TGTGCCAGCAGTTATCAACAGGGCTATGGCTACACCTTC. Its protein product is CASSYQQGYGYTF.

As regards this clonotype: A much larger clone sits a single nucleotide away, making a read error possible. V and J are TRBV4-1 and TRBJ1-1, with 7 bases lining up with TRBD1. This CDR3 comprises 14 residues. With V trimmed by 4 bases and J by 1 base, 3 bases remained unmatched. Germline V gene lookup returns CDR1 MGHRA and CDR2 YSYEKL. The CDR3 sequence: CASSRDRANTEAFF. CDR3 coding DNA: TGCGCCAGCAGCCGAGACAGGGCGAACACTGAAGCTTTCTTT.

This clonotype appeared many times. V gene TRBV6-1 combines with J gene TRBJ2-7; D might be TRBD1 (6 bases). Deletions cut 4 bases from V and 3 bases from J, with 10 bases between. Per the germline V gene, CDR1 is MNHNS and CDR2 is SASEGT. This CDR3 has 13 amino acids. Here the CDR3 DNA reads TGTGCCAGCAGTGGGACAGCCGACTACGAGCAGTACTTC. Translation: CASSGTADYEQYF.

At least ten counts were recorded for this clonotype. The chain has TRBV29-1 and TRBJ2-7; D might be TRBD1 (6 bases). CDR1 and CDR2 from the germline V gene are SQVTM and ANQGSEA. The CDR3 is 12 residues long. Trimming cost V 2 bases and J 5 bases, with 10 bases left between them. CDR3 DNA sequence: TGCAGCGTTGAAACAGGGTCTCACGAGCAGTACTTC. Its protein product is CSVETGSHEQYF.

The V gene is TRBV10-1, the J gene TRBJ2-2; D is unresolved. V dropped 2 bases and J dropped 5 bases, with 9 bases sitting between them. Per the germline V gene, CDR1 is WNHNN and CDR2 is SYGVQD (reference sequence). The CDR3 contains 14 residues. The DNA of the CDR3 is TGCGCCAGCAGTGAGCGCGTAGGGACCGGGGAGCTGTTTTTT. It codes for CASSERVGTGELFF.

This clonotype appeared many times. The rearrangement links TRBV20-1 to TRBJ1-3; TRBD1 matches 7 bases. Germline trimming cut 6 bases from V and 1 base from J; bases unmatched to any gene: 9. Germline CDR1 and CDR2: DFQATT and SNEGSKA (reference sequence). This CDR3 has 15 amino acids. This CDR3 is CSAQWTGSSGNTIYF. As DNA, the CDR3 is TGCAGTGCCCAATGGACAGGTTCTTCTGGAAACACCATATATTTT.

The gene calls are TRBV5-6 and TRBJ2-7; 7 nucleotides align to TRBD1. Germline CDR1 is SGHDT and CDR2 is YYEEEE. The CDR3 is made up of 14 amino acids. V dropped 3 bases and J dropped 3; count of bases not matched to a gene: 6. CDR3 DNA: TGTGCCAGCAGCTCCGGACAGGCGATCTACGAGCAGTACGTC. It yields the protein CASSSGQAIYEQYV.

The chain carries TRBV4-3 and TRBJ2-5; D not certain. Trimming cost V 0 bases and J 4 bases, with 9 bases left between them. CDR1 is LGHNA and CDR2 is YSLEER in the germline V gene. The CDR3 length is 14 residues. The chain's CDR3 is CASSQDPTLETQYF. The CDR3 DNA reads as TGCGCCAGCAGCCAAGATCCTACTTTAGAGACCCAGTACTTC.